Below are 15 T cell receptor beta chains sequenced from a single sample in a study of shared clonotypes between healthy human individuals. Libraries were prepared by immunoSEQ multiplex PCR; TCRdb keeps only in-frame clonotypes and omits some of them. This table holds more than 2 million clones, roughly 94% found once. The sequencing sample was made of naive CD4+ T cells sorted from blood. Described subset: CD45RA+ positively selected. These receptors were collected from a man between 18 and 29 years old in good health.

The chain employs TRBV6-7 and TRBJ2-1; 10 bases match TRBD1. TRBV6-7 is filed as an ORF, its function uncertain. CDR3 length equals 17 residues. V was pared by 8 bases and J by 2 bases, with 12 bases of the junction left unmatched. CDR3 nucleotide sequence: TGTGCCAGCGAGAACCAGACGGGACAGGGGCCCTACAATGAGCAGTTCTTC. Translating gives CASENQTGQGPYNEQFF.

This rearrangement joins TRBV6-6 to TRBJ2-1; 8 nucleotides agree with TRBD1. The CDR3 spans 14 residues. J gave up 10 bases and V 5 bases, and 10 bases lay outside the gene matches. Germline V gene data show CDR1 as MNHNY and CDR2 as SVGAGI (reference sequence). CDR3 nucleotides: TGTGCCAGCAGTACGTGGACAGGGTCCAACGAGCAGTTCTTC. Its translation: CASSTWTGSNEQFF.

A word on this clone: Other nucleotide sequences in the sample specify the same CDR3. In DNA, the CDR3 is TGTGCCAGCAGTTACTCACGGGTGGGGGCCAACGTCCTGACTTTC. Protein: CASSYSRVGANVLTF. The genes are TRBV6-5 and TRBJ2-6; D remains unclear. Germline assignment: CDR1 MNHEY and CDR2 SVGAGI. The germline V and J ends were trimmed by 0 bases and 4 bases, with 7 bases remaining between them. CDR3 length: 15 residues.

The gene calls are TRBV5-4 and TRBJ2-7; D not resolved. The germline CDR1 and CDR2 sequences are SGHNT and YYREEE (reference sequence). The V gene lost 0 bases and the J gene lost 5 bases, with 15 bases spanning the gap. The CDR3 sequence is 15 residues long. The CDR3 loop reads CASSLGRFGSNEQYF. The CDR3, as DNA: TGTGCCAGCAGCTTGGGCCGTTTTGGATCCAACGAGCAGTACTTC.

This chain links TRBV4-3 with TRBJ1-4; D is undetermined. Germline V CDR1 and CDR2: LGHNA, YSLEER. Trimming pared 0 bases from V and 5 bases from J, leaving 10 bases between. There are 15 residues in the CDR3. CDR3: CASSQELGPNEKLFF. Written as DNA, the CDR3 is TGCGCCAGCAGCCAAGAACTAGGCCCGAATGAAAAACTGTTTTTT.

To note about this clone: The same CDR3 arises from other DNA sequences in this sample as well. This sequence joins TRBV6-5 and TRBJ2-7; D is ambiguous. CDR1 is MNHEY, CDR2 SVGAGI, per germline. V dropped 0 bases and J dropped 4 bases, with 7 bases sitting between them. The CDR3 sequence is 13 residues long. The CDR3 sequence: CASSYSGSYEQYF. As DNA, the CDR3 is TGTGCCAGCAGTTACTCGGGGTCATACGAGCAGTACTTC.

In this sample, this clone turned up once. This may arise from a read error, as a much more abundant clone is one base away. J is TRBJ2-1 and V is TRBV4-1; tentative D call: TRBD2 (6 bases). The ends were cut back, 5 bases at V and 5 bases at J, with 25 bases in the middle. Germline-derived CDR1 and CDR2 are MGHRA and YSYEKL. The CDR3 runs to 18 residues. DNA for the CDR3: TGCGCCAGCAGCGGGGCCCCCGCGGGGCGGCCAATTCACAATGAGCAGTTCTTC. It codes for CASSGAPAGRPIHNEQFF.

The rearrangement links TRBV28 to TRBJ2-7; D is possibly TRBD2 (6 bases). CDR1 and CDR2 (germline): MDHEN, SYDVKM. V lost 3 bases and J 2 bases, leaving 11 bases between the germline ends. This CDR3 has 14 residues. CDR3 nucleotides: TGTGCCAGCAGTTTCTGGCGGGGAACCTACGAGCAGTACTTC. Its protein product is CASSFWRGTYEQYF.

The CDR3 protein is CASSQGTGIYEQYF. The CDR3 region has the DNA TGTGCCAGCAGCCAAGGAACAGGGATCTACGAGCAGTACTTC. This chain uses TRBV14 with TRBJ2-7; perhaps TRBD1 as D (6 bases). Germline V CDR1 and CDR2: SGHDN, FVKESK. Trimming took 1 base from V and 3 from J, leaving 10 bases between them. The CDR3 extends over 14 amino acids.

The rearrangement links TRBV18 to TRBJ1-1, with D possibly being TRBD1 (5 bases). V lost 2 bases and J lost 0, with 13 bases in between. In germline, CDR1 is KGHSH, CDR2 LQKENI. This CDR3 contains 16 residues. CDR3 amino acids: CASSPDRGTMNTEAFF. In nucleotides, the CDR3 is TGTGCCAGCTCACCAGACCGGGGGACGATGAACACTGAAGCTTTCTTT. The full variable domain, completed using reference TRBV18 and TRBJ1-1, is NAGVMQNPRHLVRRRGQEARLRCSPMKGHSHVYWYRQLPEEGLKFMVYLQKENIIDESGMPKERFSAEFPKEGPSILRIQQVVRGDSAAYFCASSPDRGTMNTEAFFGQGTRLTVV.

The chain recombines TRBV7-9 with TRBJ2-5, with 8 positions matching TRBD1. Germline CDR1 reads SEHNR; CDR2 reads FQNEAQ (reference sequence). The CDR3 has 14 residues. With V trimmed by 3 bases and J by 2 bases, 2 bases remained unmatched. The CDR3 here is CASSLDREQETQYF. DNA for the CDR3: TGTGCCAGCAGCTTGGACAGGGAACAAGAGACCCAGTACTTC.

Details on this clone: At one boundary the junction diverges from the germline segment, which might be a read error. The chain uses TRBV7-6 and TRBJ2-7; 7 positions match TRBD1. Germline assignment: CDR1 SGHVS and CDR2 FNYEAQ. This CDR3 has 12 amino acids. DNA for the CDR3: TGTGCCAGCAGCTTTCCGGGACAGCCCTACCACTTC. It yields the protein CASSFPGQPYHF.

The rearrangement uses TRBV18 and TRBJ2-3; 13 bases match TRBD2. This CDR3 has 18 amino acids. Germline V gene sequence: CDR1 KGHSH, CDR2 LQKENI. V lost 3 bases to trimming and J lost 4 bases; unmatched junction nucleotides: 10. The CDR3 bases are TGTGCCAGCTCACCCCCCCGGACTAGCGGGAGTTGGTCAGATACGCAGTATTTT. It translates to CASSPPRTSGSWSDTQYF.

The genes are TRBV27 and TRBJ1-1; D gene ambiguous. Germline V CDR1 and CDR2: MNHEY, SMNVEV (reference sequence). The V end lost 6 bases, the J end lost 5 bases, and 16 bases lay between the germline ends. The CDR3 is made up of 14 amino acids. The CDR3 DNA reads TGTGCCAGCAGCCGTTCGACTGCCGGGACTGAAGCTTTCTTT. It translates to CASSRSTAGTEAFF.

The chain is built from TRBV5-1 and TRBJ2-1; D is tentatively TRBD1 or TRBD2 (5 bases each). V gave up 2 bases and J gave up 6 bases, with 12 bases separating them. Germline CDR1 reads SGHRS; CDR2 reads YFSETQ. The CDR3 spans 14 residues. For the CDR3, the DNA is TGCGCCAGCAGCTTCGTTGGGACCGCCAATGAGCAGTTCTTC. It codes for CASSFVGTANEQFF.